This TCR beta chain stems from a study of OX40 agonist ivuxolimab in advanced cancers. Study-level background: Ivuxolimab, an antibody acting as an agonist of OX40 (CD134), was used to treat patients.

Here immunoSEQ multiplex PCR was the method, and the copy in TCRdb shows in-frame clones only, minus some. The sample has 82,000 or so clones; more than 80% are singletons. The TCR comes from an adult with an advanced solid tumor such as melanoma, head and neck, liver or kidney cancer. The specimen comprised CD4+ or CD8+ T cells sorted from blood, sampled in a trial of the OX40 agonist ivuxolimab.

CDR3 amino acids: CASTATVFNEKLFF. CDR3 DNA sequence: TGTGCCAGCACTGCGACAGTTTTTAATGAAAAACTGTTTTTT. This rearrangement joins TRBV2 to TRBJ1-4; TRBD1 is a possible D gene (5 bases). V was pared by 7 bases and J by 4 bases, with 13 bases between. Germline CDR1 reads SNHLY; CDR2 reads FYNNEI. The CDR3 has 14 amino acids.